The T cell receptor (beta chain) described here comes from a study of cytomegalovirus exposure and HLA in healthy donors. Points on this clone: Its antigen remains unidentified. One junction end does not reproduce the germline sequence, and a read error may be involved.

The CDR3 sequence is 15 residues long. The V gene's germline CDR1 is MNHNS and CDR2 SASEGT. With 60 Vbeta and 13 Jbeta primers, the PCR was carried out. Clones were read by immunoSEQ multiplex PCR, and TCRdb kept only the in-frame ones, dropping some. The sample lists 90,000 to 150,000 clones, roughly 77% occurring once. Healthy individuals who donated bone marrow served as the donors. Though probably carrying unrecorded immune exposures, donors were nominally healthy at sampling. General study results and limits: In an earlier analysis, productive rearrangement rates for most beta V segments clustered near 87% or 30%. Likely technical artifact: a cluster of highly shared sequence variants.

Material for sequencing was PBMCs. This sequence was found in a man aged 35 to 55 in good health and CMV-seronegative. V gene TRBV6-1 combines with J gene TRBJ2-6, with D possibly matching TRBD1 (5 bases). The CDR3, as DNA: TGTGCCAGCAGGGCAGACGTCTCTGGGGCCAACGGCCTGACTTTC. Protein product: CASRADVSGANGLTF.